The next 19 T cell receptor beta chains were all read from a single sample in a study of CD8 T cells in Susac syndrome. Random hexamers were used to reverse transcribe the RNA input (roughly 0.5 to 1 ug). MiXCR, applied by TCRdb to the immunoSEQ multiplex PCR reads, yields one record per CDR3 protein. The data show some 160,000 distinct CDR3 sequences, about 95% seen once. Sequencing was performed on CD8+ T cells from PBMCs. The receptors shown here come from a human donor with multiple sclerosis.

The chain employs TRBV9 and TRBJ2-5, with TRBD2 identical over 8 bases. Germline V gene sequence: CDR1 SGDLS, CDR2 YYNGEE. CDR3 length: 15 residues. Unmatched junction bases numbered 10, after V lost 5 bases and J lost 4 bases. CDR3 nucleotide sequence: TGTGCCAGCAGTCGGAGTAGCGGGGTTGGAGAGACCCAGTACTTC. Amino acids: CASSRSSGVGETQYF.

The chain links TRBV9 to TRBJ2-6; TRBD1 agrees at 10 bases. The CDR3 extends over 17 amino acids. Per the germline V gene, CDR1 is SGDLS and CDR2 is YYNGEE. Unmatched junction bases numbered 10, after V lost 6 bases and J lost 4 bases. CDR3 DNA sequence: TGTGCCAGCACAAAGGGACAGGGGTTGTCAGGGGCCAACGTCCTGACTTTC. Its translation is CASTKGQGLSGANVLTF.

Concerning this clonotype itself: The junction departs from germline at one end; a sequencing error may be responsible. The chain recombines TRBV13 with TRBJ2-1; either TRBD1 or TRBD2 may supply D (6 bases each). This CDR3 contains 14 residues. Germline lookup yields CDR1 PRHDT and CDR2 FYEKMQ (reference sequence). CDR3 nucleotides: TGTGCCAGCGGCTTACCAGGGGAGGCGAGTGAGCAGTTCTTC. Protein sequence: CASGLPGEASEQFF.

The chain is built from TRBV11-2 and TRBJ2-3; D is possibly TRBD1 (5 bases). Germline V gene sequence: CDR1 SGHAT, CDR2 FQNNGV. CDR3 size: 15 residues. Trimming removed 2 bases at V and 2 bases at J, with 11 bases between. The DNA of the CDR3 is TGTGCCAGCAGCTTAACATGGGGCTACACAGATACGCAGTATTTT. It codes for CASSLTWGYTDTQYF.

This chain uses TRBV9 with TRBJ2-1, with D possibly TRBD1 on 6 matching bases. V lost 3 bases, J lost 2 bases, and 12 bases lay in between. This CDR3 has 15 residues. Germline CDR1 SGDLS, CDR2 YYNGEE. CDR3: CASSAAGVPYNEQFF. CDR3 nucleotides: TGTGCCAGCAGCGCGGCAGGGGTCCCCTACAATGAGCAGTTCTTC. Drawing the rest from reference TRBV9 and TRBJ2-1, the complete variable domain is DSGVTQTPKHLITATGQRVTLRCSPRSGDLSVYWYQQSLDQGLQFLIQYYNGEERAKGNILERFSAQQFPDLHSELNLSSLELGDSALYFCASSAAGVPYNEQFFGPGTRLTVL.

J is TRBJ2-7 and V is TRBV2, with TRBD2 as a possible D gene (6 bases). Germline CDR1 is SNHLY and CDR2 is FYNNEI. The CDR3 extends over 13 amino acids. Trimming removed 8 bases from V and 0 bases from J, with 11 bases in between. The CDR3 sequence is CASRGDPSYEQYF. For the CDR3, the DNA is TGTGCCAGCCGCGGGGATCCCTCCTACGAGCAGTACTTC.

The CDR3 reads CASSQGLGSYNEKLFF. Here the CDR3 DNA reads TGCGCCAGCAGTCAAGGTCTGGGCTCCTATAATGAAAAACTGTTTTTT. The chain links TRBV23-1 to TRBJ1-4; no reliable D call. TRBV23-1 counts as an open reading frame of uncertain function. V shed 2 bases and J shed 4 bases, with 14 bases lying between them. The CDR3 sequence is 16 residues long.

The chain has TRBV27 and TRBJ2-3; D gene unclear. V shed 0 bases and J shed 2 bases, with 12 bases lying between them. CDR3 length: 16 amino acids. Germline V gene sequence: CDR1 MNHEY, CDR2 SMNVEV (reference sequence). CDR3 residues: CASSLSKTFHTDTQYF. The DNA for the CDR3 is TGTGCCAGCAGTTTATCGAAGACGTTTCACACAGATACGCAGTATTTT.

The rearrangement joins TRBV20-1 to TRBJ2-1; possibly TRBD1 or TRBD2 for D (5 bases each). Deletions cut 6 bases from V and 4 bases from J, with 16 bases between. The germline CDR1 and CDR2 sequences are DFQATT and SNEGSKA (reference sequence). The CDR3 contains 14 residues. The CDR3 DNA is TGCAGTGCCTCCGGGGCCGAGGGGTACAATGAGCAGTTCTTC. Translating it yields CSASGAEGYNEQFF.

This clonotype appeared once. This chain links TRBV19 with TRBJ2-3, with 8 bases that match TRBD1. With V trimmed by 6 bases and J by 0 bases, 5 bases remained unmatched. Germline V CDR1 and CDR2: LNHDA, SQIVND (reference sequence). This CDR3 is 15 amino acids long. CDR3 in amino acids: CASRPTGASTDTQYF. For the CDR3, the DNA is TGTGCCAGTAGGCCGACAGGGGCTAGCACAGATACGCAGTATTTT.

This chain uses TRBV7-8 with TRBJ1-5; a weak D match, TRBD1 (5 bases). The V gene's germline CDR1 is SGHVS and CDR2 FQNEAQ. With 8 bases removed from V and 0 bases from J, the gap between germline ends came to 11 bases. The CDR3 sequence is 14 residues long. The CDR3: CASSGTNSNQPQHF. CDR3 nucleotides: TGTGCCAGCTCCGGGACGAATAGCAATCAGCCCCAGCATTTT.

The V gene is TRBV12-3 or TRBV12-4, the J gene TRBJ2-7; D call uncertain. Trimming took off 3 bases at V and 4 bases at J, with 7 bases between the two ends. The CDR3 spans 12 residues. As DNA, the CDR3 is TGTGCCAGCAGTTTTCTGGGATACGAGCAGTACTTC. Its protein product is CASSFLGYEQYF.

The genes are TRBV18 and TRBJ2-1; D could derive from TRBD1 or TRBD2 (5 bases each). This CDR3 comprises 14 residues. Germline lookup yields CDR1 KGHSH and CDR2 LQKENI. V lost 5 bases, J lost 8 bases, and 16 bases lay in between. As DNA, the CDR3 is TGTGCCAGCTCAGGGACGCACTCCTTGGATGAGCAGTTCTTC. Translated, it gives CASSGTHSLDEQFF.

Only one count was recorded for this clonotype. This sequence joins TRBV12-5 and TRBJ2-3; D might be TRBD1 (5 bases). Trimming left V 1 base short and J 3 bases short, with 11 bases between. The CDR3 is 15 residues long. Germline values: CDR1 LGHNT, CDR2 FRNRAP. CDR3 DNA: TGTGCTAGTGGTTTGGCAGGGTCTCGGACAGATACGCAGTATTTT. This translates into CASGLAGSRTDTQYF.

This clonotype has just a few counts. The gene calls are TRBV29-1 and TRBJ2-7, with 12 positions matching TRBD2. Unmatched junction bases numbered 10, after V lost 4 bases and J lost 0 bases. Per germline, CDR1 SQVTM and CDR2 ANQGSEA. The CDR3 has 17 residues. In DNA form, the CDR3 reads TGCAGCGTTGGGCGCCGGACTAGCGGGAAAAGCTCCTACGAGCAGTACTTC. This translates into CSVGRRTSGKSSYEQYF.

The CDR3 bases are TGTGCCAGCAGTATAGACATTAGCACAGATACGCAGTATTTT. It codes for CASSIDISTDTQYF. This chain links TRBV3-1 with TRBJ2-3; no clear D gene. CDR1 and CDR2 (germline): LGHDT, YNNKEL (reference sequence). The CDR3 spans 14 residues. Trimming took 6 bases from V and 0 from J, leaving 10 bases between them.

In this sample, this clonotype turned up once. This chain links TRBV15 with TRBJ1-4, with D possibly TRBD1 on 6 matching bases. This CDR3 is built from 12 residues. Germline V CDR1 and CDR2: LNHNV, YYDKDF (reference sequence). V lost 8 bases and J lost 7, with 11 bases in between. The CDR3 spells CATAEGGEKLFF. Here the CDR3 DNA reads TGTGCCACCGCGGAGGGGGGTGAAAAACTGTTTTTT. Full variable domain (remainder filled in from reference TRBV15 and TRBJ1-4): DAMVIQNPRYQVTQFGKPVTLSCSQTLNHNVMYWYQQKSSQAPKLLFHYYDKDFNNEADTPDNFQSRRPNTSFCFLDIRSPGLGDTAMYLCATAEGGEKLFFGSGTQLSVL.

This rearrangement joins TRBV27 to TRBJ2-1, with a tentative D call TRBD2 (6 bases). The CDR3 has 15 amino acids. The germline gives CDR1 MNHEY, CDR2 SMNVEV (reference sequence). Deletions cut 7 bases from V and 0 bases from J, with 13 bases between. The chain's CDR3 is CASNSAGASYNEQFF. CDR3 bases: TGTGCCAGCAATTCAGCGGGTGCCTCCTACAATGAGCAGTTCTTC.

The rearrangement joins TRBV25-1 to TRBJ2-7; D ambiguous. The CDR3 totals 11 residues. Germline V gives CDR1 MGHDK, CDR2 SYGVNS. V was cut by 3 bases and J by 9 bases, with 9 bases left in between. The CDR3 DNA sequence: TGTGCCAGCAGTGAGGGCGCCGTGCAGTACTTC. Protein: CASSEGAVQYF.